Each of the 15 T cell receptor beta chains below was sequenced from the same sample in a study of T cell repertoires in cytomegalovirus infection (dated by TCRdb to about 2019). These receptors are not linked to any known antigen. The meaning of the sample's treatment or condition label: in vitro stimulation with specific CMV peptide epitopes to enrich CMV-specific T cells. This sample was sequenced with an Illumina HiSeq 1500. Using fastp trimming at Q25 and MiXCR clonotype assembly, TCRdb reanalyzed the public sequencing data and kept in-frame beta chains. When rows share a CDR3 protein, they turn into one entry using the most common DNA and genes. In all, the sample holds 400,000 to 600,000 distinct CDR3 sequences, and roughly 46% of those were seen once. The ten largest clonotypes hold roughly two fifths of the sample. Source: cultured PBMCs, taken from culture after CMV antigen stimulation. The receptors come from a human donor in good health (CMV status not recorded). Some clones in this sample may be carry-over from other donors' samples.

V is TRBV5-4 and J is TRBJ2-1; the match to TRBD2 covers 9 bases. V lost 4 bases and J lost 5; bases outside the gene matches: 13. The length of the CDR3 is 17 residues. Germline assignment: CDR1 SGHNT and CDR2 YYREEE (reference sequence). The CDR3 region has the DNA TGTGCCAGCAGCCCCGGGCTAGCGGGACCTAAGAACAATGAGCAGTTCTTC. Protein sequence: CASSPGLAGPKNNEQFF. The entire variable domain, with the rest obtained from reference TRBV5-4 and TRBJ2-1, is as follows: ETGVTQSPTHLIKTRGQQVTLRCSSQSGHNTVSWYQQALGQGPQFIFQYYREEENGRGNFPPRFSGLQFPNYSSELNVNALELDDSALYLCASSPGLAGPKNNEQFFGPGTRLTVL.

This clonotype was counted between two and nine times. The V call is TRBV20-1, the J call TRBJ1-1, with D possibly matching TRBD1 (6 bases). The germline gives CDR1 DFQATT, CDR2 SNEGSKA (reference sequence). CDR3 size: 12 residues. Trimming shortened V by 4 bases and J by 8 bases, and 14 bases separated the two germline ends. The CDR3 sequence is CSATITGREAFF. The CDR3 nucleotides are TGCAGTGCTACAATAACAGGGCGGGAAGCTTTCTTT.

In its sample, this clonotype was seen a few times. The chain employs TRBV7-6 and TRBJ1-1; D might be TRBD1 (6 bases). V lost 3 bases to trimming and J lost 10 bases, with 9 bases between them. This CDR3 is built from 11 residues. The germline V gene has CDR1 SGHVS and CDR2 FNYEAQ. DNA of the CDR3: TGTGCCAGCAGCTTGGGGGCGGTAGCTTTCTTT. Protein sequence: CASSLGAVAFF.

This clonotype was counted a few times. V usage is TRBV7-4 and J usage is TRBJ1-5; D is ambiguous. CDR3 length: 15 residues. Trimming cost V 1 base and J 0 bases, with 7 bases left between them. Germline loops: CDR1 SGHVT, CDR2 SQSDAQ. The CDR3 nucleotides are TGTGCCAGCAGCTTAGACAGACATAGCAATCAGCCCCAGCATTTT. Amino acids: CASSLDRHSNQPQHF.

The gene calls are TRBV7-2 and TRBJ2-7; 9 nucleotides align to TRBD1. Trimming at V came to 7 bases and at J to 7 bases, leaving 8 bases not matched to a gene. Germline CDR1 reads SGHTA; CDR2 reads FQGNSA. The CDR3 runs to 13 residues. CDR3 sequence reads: CASTRDRVSEQYF. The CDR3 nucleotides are TGTGCCAGCACCCGGGACAGGGTTTCGGAGCAGTACTTC. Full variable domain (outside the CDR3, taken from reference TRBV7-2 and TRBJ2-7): GAGVSQSPSNKVTEKGKDVELRCDPISGHTALYWYRQSLGQGLEFLIYFQGNSAPDKSGLPSDRFSAERTGGSVSTLTIQRTQQEDSAVYLCASTRDRVSEQYFGPGTRLTVT.

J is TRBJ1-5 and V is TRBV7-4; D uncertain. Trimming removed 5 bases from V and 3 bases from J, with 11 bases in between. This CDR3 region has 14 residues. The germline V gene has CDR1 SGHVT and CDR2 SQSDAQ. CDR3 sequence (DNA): TGTGCCAGCAGCACGCGGGGTGACAATCAGCCCCAGCATTTT. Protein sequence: CASSTRGDNQPQHF.

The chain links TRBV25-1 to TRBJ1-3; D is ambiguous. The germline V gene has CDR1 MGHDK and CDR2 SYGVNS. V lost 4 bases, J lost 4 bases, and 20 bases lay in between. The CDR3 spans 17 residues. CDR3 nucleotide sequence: TGTGCCAGCAGTGGGGCAGAGGGTCGAGGGTGGGGAAACACCATATATTTT. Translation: CASSGAEGRGWGNTIYF.

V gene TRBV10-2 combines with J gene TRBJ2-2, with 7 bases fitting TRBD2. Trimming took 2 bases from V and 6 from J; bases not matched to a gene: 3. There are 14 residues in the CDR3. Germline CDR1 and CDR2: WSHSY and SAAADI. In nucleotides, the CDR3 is TGCGCCAGCAGTGAGGCTAGCGGACCCGGGGAGCTGTTTTTT. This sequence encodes CASSEASGPGELFF.

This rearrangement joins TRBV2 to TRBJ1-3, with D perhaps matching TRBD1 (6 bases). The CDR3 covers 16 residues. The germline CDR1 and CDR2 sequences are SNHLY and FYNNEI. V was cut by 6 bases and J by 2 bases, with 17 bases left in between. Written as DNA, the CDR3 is TGTGCCAGCAGCCCACAGGGAACCTTCGCTGGAAACACCATATATTTT. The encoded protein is CASSPQGTFAGNTIYF.

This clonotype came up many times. CDR3 sequence (DNA): TGTGCCAGCAGCTTAGGGGTGAATCAGCCCCAGCATTTT. Encoded protein: CASSLGVNQPQHF. V is TRBV7-2 and J is TRBJ1-5; D is ambiguous. Per the germline V gene, CDR1 is SGHTA and CDR2 is FQGNSA. Trimming took off 1 base at V and 4 bases at J, with 5 bases between the two ends. CDR3 length: 13 amino acids.

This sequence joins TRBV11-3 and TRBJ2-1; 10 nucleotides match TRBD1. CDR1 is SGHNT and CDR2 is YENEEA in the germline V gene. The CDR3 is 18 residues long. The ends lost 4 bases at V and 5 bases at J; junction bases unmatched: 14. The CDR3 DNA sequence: TGTGCCAGCAGCTCCCCCCATCAGCGGACAGGGGGACACAATGAGCAGTTCTTC. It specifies CASSSPHQRTGGHNEQFF.

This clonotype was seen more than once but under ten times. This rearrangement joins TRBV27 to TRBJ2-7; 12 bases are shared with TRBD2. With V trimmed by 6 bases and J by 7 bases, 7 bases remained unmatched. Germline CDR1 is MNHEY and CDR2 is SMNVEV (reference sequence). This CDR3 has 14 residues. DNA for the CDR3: TGTGCCAGCAGAGGACTAGCGGGAATTCATGAGCAGTACTTC. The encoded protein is CASRGLAGIHEQYF.

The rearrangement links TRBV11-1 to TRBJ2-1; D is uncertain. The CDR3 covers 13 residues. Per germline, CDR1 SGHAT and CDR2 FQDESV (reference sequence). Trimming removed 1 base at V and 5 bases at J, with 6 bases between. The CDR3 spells CASSLVQHNEQFF. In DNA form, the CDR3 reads TGTGCCAGCAGCTTAGTCCAGCACAATGAGCAGTTCTTC.

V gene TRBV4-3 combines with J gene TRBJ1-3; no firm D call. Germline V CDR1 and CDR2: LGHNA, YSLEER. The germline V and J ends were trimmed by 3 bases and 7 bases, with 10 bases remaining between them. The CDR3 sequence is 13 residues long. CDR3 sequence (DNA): TGCGCCAGCAGCCAGGCCTCGGGGAACACCATATATTTT. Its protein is CASSQASGNTIYF.

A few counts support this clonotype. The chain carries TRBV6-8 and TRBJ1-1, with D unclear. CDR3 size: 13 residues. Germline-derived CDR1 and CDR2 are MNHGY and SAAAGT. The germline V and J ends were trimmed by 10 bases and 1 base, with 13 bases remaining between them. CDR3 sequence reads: CAIARGSNTEAFF. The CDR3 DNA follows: TGTGCCATTGCCCGTGGATCGAACACTGAAGCTTTCTTT.